These 31 T cell receptor beta chains were all obtained from the same sample, sequenced in a study of blood T cell repertoires in COVID-19. Profiling relied on immunoSEQ multiplex PCR, and the TCRdb table lists in-frame clones only, not all of them. The sample has a few hundred thousand clones, under 90% seen once. Material for sequencing was peripheral blood. The receptors stem from a woman in her 30s with COVID-19, enrolled during active disease.

The chain combines TRBV7-9 with TRBJ2-5; the D gene is possibly TRBD2 (6 bases). CDR1 and CDR2 (germline): SEHNR, FQNEAQ (reference sequence). This CDR3 is 16 amino acids long. Trimming shortened V by 3 bases and J by 0 bases, and 14 bases separated the two germline ends. The CDR3 DNA reads TGTGCCAGCAGCTTTCCCCCTCCGGGGGACCAAGAGACCCAGTACTTC. It is translated as CASSFPPPGDQETQYF.

This chain links TRBV30 with TRBJ1-6, with 7 bases identical to TRBD1. The CDR3 contains 15 residues. J lost 0 bases, V lost 4 bases, and 3 bases had no gene match. Germline lookup yields CDR1 GTSNPN and CDR2 SVGIG (reference sequence). The DNA for the CDR3 is TGTGCCTGGACAGGGGGTGTCTCCTATAATTCACCCCTCCACTTT. Amino acid sequence: CAWTGGVSYNSPLHF.

The chain has TRBV9 and TRBJ2-1, with a weak D call TRBD1 (6 bases). The CDR3 is 15 amino acids. Germline V lookup: CDR1 SGDLS, CDR2 YYNGEE. V lost 0 bases, J lost 8 bases, and 15 bases lay in between. CDR3 sequence reads: CASSVEQGLGYEQFF. The DNA for the CDR3 is TGTGCCAGCAGCGTAGAGCAGGGGTTGGGGTATGAGCAGTTCTTC. Looking up the rest from reference TRBV9 and TRBJ2-1 gives the full variable domain: DSGVTQTPKHLITATGQRVTLRCSPRSGDLSVYWYQQSLDQGLQFLIQYYNGEERAKGNILERFSAQQFPDLHSELNLSSLELGDSALYFCASSVEQGLGYEQFFGPGTRLTVL.

The gene calls are TRBV24-1 and TRBJ2-1; 8 bases match TRBD1. Germline V CDR1 and CDR2: KGHDR, SFDVKD. The CDR3 loop spans 16 amino acids. V dropped 3 bases and J dropped 7; count of bases not matched to a gene: 10. CDR3 coding DNA: TGTGCCACCAGTGATGGGGGACGACAGGGGTGGAATGAGCAGTTCTTC. Protein sequence: CATSDGGRQGWNEQFF.

The chain combines TRBV7-2 with TRBJ1-5, with 8 nucleotides matching TRBD1. V shed 1 base, J shed 5 bases, and the junction held 7 bases outside the gene matches. The germline gives CDR1 SGHTA, CDR2 FQGNSA. The CDR3 has 16 residues. The CDR3 nucleotides read TGTGCCAGCAGCTTAGAATTAGGACAGGGCTATCAGCCCCAGCATTTT. It translates to CASSLELGQGYQPQHF.

This sequence joins TRBV20-1 and TRBJ1-2, with a possible D match to TRBD1 (6 bases). The CDR3 is 10 amino acids. Trimming took off 6 bases at V and 6 bases at J, with 8 bases between the two ends. The germline gives CDR1 DFQATT, CDR2 SNEGSKA (reference sequence). The CDR3 is CSAHRDGYTF. The CDR3 nucleotides read TGCAGTGCGCACAGGGATGGCTACACCTTC.

This clone has a single count. The chain recombines TRBV15 with TRBJ2-7; D may be TRBD2 (5 bases). Germline lookup yields CDR1 LNHNV and CDR2 YYDKDF (reference sequence). V dropped 1 base and J dropped 4 bases, with 11 bases sitting between them. The CDR3 length is 14 residues. CDR3 DNA: TGTGCCACCAGCAGAGTTGAGGGCCTTTACGAGCAGTACTTC. Encoded protein: CATSRVEGLYEQYF.

J is TRBJ1-6 and V is TRBV2; D gene unclear. Germline CDR1 and CDR2: SNHLY and FYNNEI. The CDR3 is 14 amino acids. Trimming stripped 4 bases from V and 5 bases from J, with 9 bases between. The CDR3, as DNA: TGTGCCAGCAGTGCGGAGAGGCATAATTCACCCCTCCACTTT. Translated, it gives CASSAERHNSPLHF.

Here the CDR3 reads CASTVTVNTEAFF. The CDR3 DNA follows: TGTGCCAGCACAGTTACAGTGAACACTGAAGCTTTCTTT. The chain uses TRBV18 and TRBJ1-1; D unresolved. CDR1 and CDR2 (germline): KGHSH, LQKENI. The CDR3 covers 13 residues. The V gene lost 8 bases and the J gene lost 0 bases, with 10 bases spanning the gap.

The chain is built from TRBV3-1 (or the pseudogene TRBV3-2) and TRBJ1-1; 7 bases map to TRBD1. V shed 1 base, J shed 1 base, and the junction held 9 bases outside the gene matches. CDR1 is LGHDT, CDR2 YNNKEL, per germline (reference sequence). This CDR3 region has 17 residues. CDR3: CASSQAGQTYSNTEAFF. The CDR3 DNA is TGTGCCAGCAGCCAAGCGGGACAGACGTACTCGAACACTGAAGCTTTCTTT.

In this sample, this clone turned up a few times. The rearrangement uses TRBV5-6 and TRBJ2-7; 7 bases are shared with TRBD1. The CDR3 totals 13 residues. V shed 4 bases and J 4 bases; nucleotides not matched to a gene: 5. Germline assignment: CDR1 SGHDT and CDR2 YYEEEE. The CDR3 DNA is TGTGCCAGCAGCCAGGACAGGACATACGAGCAGTACTTC. As protein: CASSQDRTYEQYF.

This clone showed up many times. The genes are TRBV5-1 and TRBJ1-6, with a possible D match to TRBD1 (5 bases). The germline CDR1 and CDR2 sequences are SGHRS and YFSETQ. Trimming took 0 bases from V and 7 from J, leaving 14 bases between them. CDR3 length: 16 residues. CDR3 nucleotides: TGCGCCAGCAGCTTGGATTCCCCAGGGTCCAATTCACCCCTCCACTTT. Translated: CASSLDSPGSNSPLHF.

The chain couples TRBV5-6 to TRBJ2-3; D is possibly TRBD1 (5 bases). The V and J ends lost 0 bases and 14 bases respectively, with 22 bases between them. The CDR3 length is 15 residues. Germline loops: CDR1 SGHDT, CDR2 YYEEEE. Written as DNA, the CDR3 is TGTGCCAGCAGCTTGGGGGTACCAGCAGGGTCGGGTTTGTATTTT. Translated, it gives CASSLGVPAGSGLYF.

The rearrangement uses TRBV15 and TRBJ1-4, with D possibly being TRBD1 (6 bases). Germline V gene sequence: CDR1 LNHNV, CDR2 YYDKDF (reference sequence). The V end lost 2 bases, the J end lost 8 bases, and 15 bases lay between the germline ends. The CDR3 contains 15 residues. CDR3 nucleotide sequence: TGTGCCACCAGCAGACTGTCGTCGGGGGGCGAAAAACTGTTTTTT. It yields the protein CATSRLSSGGEKLFF.

The gene calls are TRBV4-2 and TRBJ1-6; TRBD1 matches 8 bases. The trim removed 1 base at V and 8 bases at J, leaving 10 bases unmatched. The length of the CDR3 is 17 residues. CDR1 and CDR2 from the germline V gene are LGHNA and YNFKEQ. Here the CDR3 reads CASSQGRTGTFDSPLHF. DNA for the CDR3: TGTGCCAGCAGCCAAGGACGGACAGGGACGTTTGATTCACCCCTCCACTTT.

The V call is TRBV2, the J call TRBJ2-7; D might be TRBD1 (6 bases). V was shortened by 7 bases and J by 3 bases, with 13 bases between the two germline ends. This CDR3 is built from 13 residues. Germline CDR1 is SNHLY and CDR2 is FYNNEI. The CDR3: CASTGQGHYEQYF. In DNA form, the CDR3 reads TGTGCCAGCACGGGGCAGGGACACTACGAGCAGTACTTC.

This sequence joins TRBV3-1 (or the pseudogene TRBV3-2) and TRBJ2-5; the match to TRBD2 covers 8 bases. J gave up 4 bases and V 4 bases, and 5 bases lay outside the gene matches. The CDR3 spans 14 residues. Germline V gene lookup returns CDR1 LGHDT and CDR2 YNNKEL (reference sequence). CDR3 in amino acids: CASSRRGGGETQYF. The DNA for the CDR3 is TGTGCCAGCAGCCGTCGGGGGGGAGGAGAGACCCAGTACTTC.

This chain joins TRBV14 and TRBJ1-6, with a weak D call TRBD1 (5 bases). Germline lookup yields CDR1 SGHDN and CDR2 FVKESK. Deletions cut 3 bases from V and 7 bases from J, with 10 bases between. This CDR3 region has 14 residues. The CDR3 is CASSHTGNNSPLHF. CDR3 nucleotides: TGTGCCAGCAGCCATACAGGAAACAATTCACCCCTCCACTTT.

The chain couples TRBV5-1 to TRBJ2-1; D might be TRBD2 (6 bases). Germline V gives CDR1 SGHRS, CDR2 YFSETQ. With 0 bases removed from V and 10 bases from J, the gap between germline ends came to 14 bases. The CDR3 has 14 amino acids. The CDR3 nucleotides are TGCGCCAGCAGCTTGGGGGTTGAGGCGGGGGAGCAGTTCTTC. It translates to CASSLGVEAGEQFF. The full variable domain, rest sourced from reference TRBV5-1 and TRBJ2-1, is KAGVTQTPRYLIKTRGQQVTLSCSPISGHRSVSWYQQTPGQGLQFLFEYFSETQRNKGNFPGRFSGRQFSNSRSEMNVSTLELGDSALYLCASSLGVEAGEQFFGPGTRLTVL.

The chain has TRBV5-1 and TRBJ2-3; D possibly corresponds to TRBD2 (6 bases). CDR1 is SGHRS, CDR2 YFSETQ, per germline. The CDR3 has 16 residues. Deletions cut 7 bases from V and 2 bases from J, with 20 bases between. CDR3 amino acids: CASAIRDSHDTDTQYF. Written as DNA, the CDR3 is TGCGCCAGCGCTATCCGGGACTCTCACGACACAGATACGCAGTATTTT.

The gene calls are TRBV6-5 and TRBJ1-1; D might be TRBD1 (6 bases). CDR1 is MNHEY, CDR2 SVGAGI, per germline. The length of the CDR3 is 15 residues. V dropped 6 bases and J dropped 0 bases, with 14 bases sitting between them. DNA for the CDR3: TGTGCCAGCAGGTCTTCGGACAGCTTGAACACTGAAGCTTTCTTT. Protein: CASRSSDSLNTEAFF.

About this clone itself: A read error may account for a junction end that differs from germline. The chain is built from TRBV7-9 and TRBJ1-2; D is possibly TRBD1 (5 bases). Germline V CDR1 and CDR2: SEHNR, FQNEAQ (reference sequence). This CDR3 contains 17 residues. CDR3 nucleotide sequence: TGTGCCAGCAGTTTAGTTAAGGGACTCAAAAAAGGGGATGGCTACACCTTC. It is translated as CASSLVKGLKKGDGYTF. Filled out from reference TRBV7-9 and TRBJ1-2, the complete variable domain reads DTGVSQNPRHKITKRGQNVTFRCDPISEHNRLYWYRQTLGQGPEFLTYFQNEAQLEKSRLLSDRFSAERPKGSFSTLEIQRTEQGDSAMYLCASSLVKGLKKGDGYTFGSGTRLTVV.

The sample holds one count of this clone. This chain joins TRBV18 and TRBJ2-1; D might be TRBD1 (7 bases). CDR3 length: 14 residues. V lost 2 bases and J 7 bases, leaving 12 bases between the germline ends. Germline values: CDR1 KGHSH, CDR2 LQKENI. The CDR3 nucleotides are TGTGCCAGCTCACCATCGACAGGGAGGAATGAGCAGTTCTTC. It yields the protein CASSPSTGRNEQFF.

DNA for the CDR3: TGTGCCAGTACCGCGATTGATACAACTAATGAAAAACTGTTTTTT. This sequence encodes CASTAIDTTNEKLFF. The chain has TRBV19 and TRBJ1-4; no reliable D call. This CDR3 spans 15 amino acids. Trimming took off 7 bases at V and 0 bases at J, with 12 bases between the two ends. In germline, CDR1 is LNHDA, CDR2 SQIVND (reference sequence).

J is TRBJ2-7 and V is TRBV18, with 7 bases that match TRBD2. V lost 2 bases, J lost 3 bases, and 13 bases stayed unmatched. Germline-derived CDR1 and CDR2 are KGHSH and LQKENI. This CDR3 region has 17 residues. The CDR3 protein is CASSPYLMGGKDYEQYF. In DNA, the CDR3 is TGTGCCAGCTCACCATACTTAATGGGAGGGAAGGACTACGAGCAGTACTTC.

The chain recombines TRBV7-2 with TRBJ2-3; the D gene is possibly TRBD2 (5 bases). The CDR3 length is 15 residues. Germline V gives CDR1 SGHTA, CDR2 FQGNSA. Trimming shortened V by 3 bases and J by 0 bases, and 10 bases separated the two germline ends. For the CDR3, the DNA is TGTGCCAGCAGCTTGGTAGCGTCCAGCACAGATACGCAGTATTTT. It encodes CASSLVASSTDTQYF.

This clone was counted a single time. The chain is built from TRBV7-9 and TRBJ1-1, with TRBD1 matching 7 bases. The V gene's germline CDR1 is SEHNR and CDR2 FQNEAQ (reference sequence). V lost 5 bases, J lost 1 base, and 4 bases stayed unmatched. The CDR3 covers 14 residues. Here the CDR3 reads CASSEGAANTEAFF. The CDR3 DNA reads as TGTGCCAGCAGCGAGGGGGCCGCGAACACTGAAGCTTTCTTT.

The chain combines TRBV28 with TRBJ1-5, with D possibly TRBD1 on 6 matching bases. V lost 5 bases to trimming and J lost 0 bases, with 14 bases between them. The CDR3 length is 16 residues. Germline V gene data show CDR1 as MDHEN and CDR2 as SYDVKM. The CDR3 region is CASSPRTVYSNQPQHF. Here the CDR3 DNA reads TGTGCCAGCAGTCCTCGGACAGTCTATAGCAATCAGCCCCAGCATTTT.

The V call is TRBV5-6, the J call TRBJ1-1; 7 positions agree with TRBD1. The CDR3 is 15 amino acids. CDR1 SGHDT and CDR2 YYEEEE come from the germline V gene. V shed 3 bases and J 4 bases; nucleotides not matched to a gene: 9. The CDR3 DNA reads as TGTGCCAGCAGCTCTACTGGGACAGTACTCACTGAAGCTTTCTTT. It is translated as CASSSTGTVLTEAFF. The variable domain in full, with the rest retrieved from reference TRBV5-6 and TRBJ1-1, is DAGVTQSPTHLIKTRGQQVTLRCSPKSGHDTVSWYQQALGQGPQFIFQYYEEEERQRGNFPDRFSGHQFPNYSSELNVNALLLGDSALYLCASSSTGTVLTEAFFGQGTRLTVV.

The chain combines TRBV29-1 with TRBJ2-7, with unresolved D. With 4 bases removed from V and 3 bases from J, the gap between germline ends came to 10 bases. The CDR3 runs to 12 residues. Looked up from germline, CDR1 is SQVTM and CDR2 is ANQGSEA. DNA for the CDR3: TGCAGCGTTGGCGACCAGCGCTACGAGCAGTACTTC. Residues: CSVGDQRYEQYF.

This clone came up once. The rearrangement uses TRBV7-8 and TRBJ2-7, with 10 bases lining up with TRBD2. The CDR3 runs 15 residues. The germline V gene encodes CDR1 SGHVS and CDR2 FQNEAQ. Trimming at V came to 6 bases and at J to 3 bases, leaving 8 bases not matched to a gene. CDR3 nucleotide sequence: TGTGCCAGCAGGTCACTAGCGGGGACGAACTACGAGCAGTACTTC. It is translated as CASRSLAGTNYEQYF. The full variable domain, its missing parts supplied by reference TRBV7-8 and TRBJ2-7, is GAGVSQSPRYKVAKRGQDVALRCDPISGHVSLFWYQQALGQGPEFLTYFQNEAQLDKSGLPSDRFFAERPEGSVSTLKIQRTQQEDSAVYLCASRSLAGTNYEQYFGPGTRLTVT.